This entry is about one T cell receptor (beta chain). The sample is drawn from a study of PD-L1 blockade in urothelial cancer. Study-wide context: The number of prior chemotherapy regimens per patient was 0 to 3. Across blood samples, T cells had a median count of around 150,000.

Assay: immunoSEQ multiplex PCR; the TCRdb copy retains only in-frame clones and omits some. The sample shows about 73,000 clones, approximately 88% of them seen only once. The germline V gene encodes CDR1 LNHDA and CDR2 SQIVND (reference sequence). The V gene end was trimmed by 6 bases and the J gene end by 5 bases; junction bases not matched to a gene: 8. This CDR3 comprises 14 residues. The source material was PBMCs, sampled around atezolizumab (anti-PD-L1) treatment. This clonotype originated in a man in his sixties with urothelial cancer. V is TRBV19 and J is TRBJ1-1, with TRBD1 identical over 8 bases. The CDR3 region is CASSETGGGTEAFF. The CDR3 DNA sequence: TGTGCCAGTAGCGAAACAGGGGGGGGAACTGAAGCTTTCTTT.